This passage covers 16 T cell receptor beta chains from one sample sequenced in a study of T-cell reconstitution after alpha-beta-depleted transplantation in children. TCRbeta library preparation incorporated unique molecular identifiers. A single record per CDR3 protein comes from TCRdb applying MiXCR to the PCR reads. Of fewer than 550,000 distinct CDR3 sequences detected, 8% to 11% appear once; the ten largest clones hold roughly 2%. The starting material was PBMCs, obtained before TCRalphabeta/CD19-depleted stem cell transplant. The receptors were gathered from a child under 10 years old with inherited bone marrow failure, due to receive a stem cell transplant.

This clonotype was observed at least ten times. This chain connects TRBV29-1 to TRBJ2-3, with 9 positions matching TRBD1. CDR3 size: 14 residues. Per the germline V gene, CDR1 is SQVTM and CDR2 is ANQGSEA. Trimming removed 4 bases from V and 0 bases from J; junction bases left unmatched: 2. Written as DNA, the CDR3 is TGCAGCGTTGCCGGGACAGGGAGCACAGATACGCAGTATTTT. It yields the protein CSVAGTGSTDTQYF.

The sample holds many counts of this clonotype. The chain employs TRBV30 and TRBJ1-3; D may be TRBD1 (5 bases). The CDR3 covers 14 residues. In germline, CDR1 is GTSNPN, CDR2 SVGIG (reference sequence). V lost 2 bases, J lost 0 bases, and 8 bases lay in between. This chain's CDR3 is CAWSQGTSGNTIYF. CDR3 coding DNA: TGTGCCTGGAGTCAGGGTACCTCTGGAAACACCATATATTTT.

This clonotype has ten or more counts. The chain links TRBV20-1 to TRBJ1-2, with a tentative D call TRBD1 (6 bases). V lost 5 bases and J 7 bases, leaving 8 bases between the germline ends. There are 10 residues in the CDR3. Looked up from germline, CDR1 is DFQATT and CDR2 is SNEGSKA (reference sequence). The CDR3 bases are TGCAGTGCTGAGGGGGGTGGCTACACCTTC. It is translated as CSAEGGGYTF.

The genes are TRBV20-1 and TRBJ2-1, with TRBD2 matching over 11 bases. The CDR3 runs 14 residues. The germline gives CDR1 DFQATT, CDR2 SNEGSKA (reference sequence). Losses at the gene ends were 6 bases for V and 6 bases for J; bases not matched to a gene: 7. DNA for the CDR3: TGCAGTGCGAAACTAGCGGGAGCCGGCAATGAGCAGTTCTTC. It encodes CSAKLAGAGNEQFF.

This clonotype has ten or more counts. J is TRBJ1-5 and V is TRBV28; no clear D gene. V shed 8 bases and J shed 6 bases, with 14 bases lying between them. CDR1 and CDR2 from the germline V gene are MDHEN and SYDVKM. The CDR3 runs to 13 residues. CDR3 protein: CASGVSWGQPQHF. CDR3 coding DNA: TGTGCCAGCGGGGTTTCATGGGGTCAGCCCCAGCATTTT.

This clonotype was detected ten times or more. The V and J genes are TRBV3-1 and TRBJ2-7, with D uncertain. The germline V gene encodes CDR1 LGHDT and CDR2 YNNKEL (reference sequence). The CDR3 spans 13 residues. Trimming stripped 2 bases from V and 3 bases from J, with 8 bases between. CDR3 amino acids: CASSQSHIYEQYF. CDR3 coding DNA: TGTGCCAGCAGCCAATCCCATATCTACGAGCAGTACTTC.

The table lists this clonotype with many counts. The chain links TRBV10-3 to TRBJ2-1; TRBD2 agrees at 13 bases. The J segment lost 6 bases and the V segment lost 10 bases, leaving 6 bases of the junction unmatched. The CDR3 is 14 amino acids. Germline CDR1 and CDR2: ENHRY and SYGVKD. Written as DNA, the CDR3 is TGTGCCACCACACTAGCGGGAGGGCCCAATGAGCAGTTCTTC. It translates to CATTLAGGPNEQFF.

Many counts were recorded for this clonotype. The chain couples TRBV30 to TRBJ2-3, with D hard to call. Germline CDR1 and CDR2: GTSNPN and SVGIG (reference sequence). The CDR3 covers 14 residues. V gave up 2 bases and J gave up 2 bases, with 11 bases separating them. The CDR3 here is CAWSPFTITDTQYF. CDR3 sequence (DNA): TGTGCCTGGAGTCCTTTTACGATCACAGATACGCAGTATTTT.

At least ten counts were recorded for this clonotype. The V gene is TRBV11-1, the J gene TRBJ2-7, with 15 bases aligning to TRBD2. The CDR3 totals 21 residues. Germline lookup yields CDR1 SGHAT and CDR2 FQDESV (reference sequence). With 5 bases clipped from V and 0 bases from J, the junction kept 17 bases outside the gene matches. CDR3 protein: CASSPSRGSGTSGRYSYEQYF. CDR3 sequence (DNA): TGTGCCAGCAGCCCAAGTCGTGGATCGGGGACTAGCGGGAGGTACTCCTACGAGCAGTACTTC.

The J gene is TRBJ2-7, the V gene TRBV5-4; 9 nucleotides agree with TRBD2. From germline, CDR1 is SGHNT and CDR2 YYREEE (reference sequence). Trimming at V came to 4 bases and at J to 1 base, leaving 9 bases not matched to a gene. The CDR3 spans 16 residues. This CDR3 is CASSRKRLAESYEQYF. DNA for the CDR3: TGTGCCAGCAGCAGGAAACGACTAGCGGAGTCCTACGAGCAGTACTTC. Full variable domain (outside the CDR3, taken from reference TRBV5-4 and TRBJ2-7): ETGVTQSPTHLIKTRGQQVTLRCSSQSGHNTVSWYQQALGQGPQFIFQYYREEENGRGNFPPRFSGLQFPNYSSELNVNALELDDSALYLCASSRKRLAESYEQYFGPGTRLTVT.

This clonotype came up many times. V gene TRBV4-1 combines with J gene TRBJ2-1; TRBD2 agrees at 11 bases. The germline V gene encodes CDR1 MGHRA and CDR2 YSYEKL. V trimming: 1 base; J trimming: 9 bases; junction bases outside the gene matches: 5. This CDR3 is built from 15 residues. The CDR3 DNA reads as TGCGCCAGCAGCCAAGTGACTAGCGGGACATCTGAGCAGTTCTTC. Its translation: CASSQVTSGTSEQFF.

This clonotype was detected many times. V usage is TRBV12-3 or TRBV12-4 and J usage is TRBJ2-7; 11 bases line up with TRBD2. Germline trimming cut 3 bases from V and 3 bases from J; bases unmatched to any gene: 10. The CDR3 covers 17 residues. CDR3: CASSFSLAGGHVYEQYF. CDR3 DNA sequence: TGTGCCAGCAGTTTTTCGCTAGCGGGAGGACACGTCTACGAGCAGTACTTC.

This clonotype was counted a few times. V and J are TRBV23-1 and TRBJ2-3; no firm D call. TRBV23-1 is an ORF, with its function uncertain. The CDR3 totals 17 residues. V dropped 1 base and J dropped 1 base, with 15 bases sitting between them. CDR3 nucleotide sequence: TGCGCCAGCAGTCAATTGGCGGAGCCTCAGGGCACAGATACGCAGTATTTT. Protein sequence: CASSQLAEPQGTDTQYF.

The gene calls are TRBV12-3 or TRBV12-4 and TRBJ1-2; D perhaps matches TRBD1 (6 bases). CDR3 length equals 14 residues. The ends were cut back, 8 bases at V and 8 bases at J, with 21 bases in the middle. This CDR3 is CASGGPQVYGGYTF. In DNA, the CDR3 is TGTGCCAGCGGGGGCCCGCAGGTCTATGGAGGCTACACCTTC.

This clonotype was observed at least ten times. The V and J genes are TRBV5-1 and TRBJ2-3; the D is unclear. The CDR3 consists of 12 residues. V was pared by 0 bases and J by 3 bases, with 2 bases between. CDR1 and CDR2 (germline): SGHRS, YFSETQ. The CDR3 nucleotides read TGCGCCAGCAGCTTGGAAACAGATACGCAGTATTTT. It specifies CASSLETDTQYF.

The chain couples TRBV19 to TRBJ1-1, with TRBD1 as a possible D gene (5 bases). CDR1 and CDR2 (germline): LNHDA, SQIVND (reference sequence). There are 12 residues in the CDR3. The ends were cut back, 5 bases at V and 7 bases at J, with 11 bases in the middle. The DNA of the CDR3 is TGTGCCAGTAGTCCCGGGGCATTTGAAGCTTTCTTT. Translated, it gives CASSPGAFEAFF.